Shown below are 18 T cell receptor beta chains from a single sample sequenced in a study of identifying expanded T cells in peripheral blood. Using immunoSEQ multiplex PCR, the repertoire was profiled, and TCRdb retains in-frame clones only, with some absent. The sample includes around 100,000 clones, around nine tenths of them seen just once. Material for sequencing was blood. Source of these receptors: a person between 18 and 75 years old in good health.

V and J are TRBV7-9 and TRBJ1-1; 9 bases are a match to TRBD1. Unmatched junction bases numbered 14, after V lost 5 bases and J lost 4 bases. The CDR3 has 17 amino acids. Germline CDR1 SEHNR, CDR2 FQNEAQ (reference sequence). CDR3 sequence reads: CASSLGQGLIVGTEAFF. For the CDR3, the DNA is TGTGCCAGCAGCCTCGGACAGGGGCTAATTGTGGGCACTGAAGCTTTCTTT.

The V call is TRBV5-1, the J call TRBJ2-2, with D perhaps matching TRBD1 (6 bases). The CDR3 has 15 amino acids. From germline, CDR1 is SGHRS and CDR2 YFSETQ. Trimming left V 3 bases short and J 0 bases short, with 9 bases between. This CDR3 reads CASSSGATNTGELFF. The CDR3 nucleotides are TGCGCCAGCAGCTCAGGGGCTACGAACACCGGGGAGCTGTTTTTT.

The rearrangement links TRBV11-2 to TRBJ2-1; 7 nucleotides line up with TRBD2. V dropped 5 bases and J dropped 4; count of bases not matched to a gene: 17. Germline assignment: CDR1 SGHAT and CDR2 FQNNGV. CDR3 size: 18 residues. The CDR3 is CASSPYSGRASGYNEQFF. In nucleotides, the CDR3 is TGTGCCAGCAGCCCGTACTCTGGGCGTGCTAGCGGATACAATGAGCAGTTCTTC.

This rearrangement joins TRBV10-3 to TRBJ2-7, with 13 bases matching TRBD2. The trim removed 2 bases at V and 4 bases at J, leaving 11 bases unmatched. From germline, CDR1 is ENHRY and CDR2 SYGVKD. CDR3 size: 18 residues. CDR3 sequence reads: CAISEPAVGLAGDYEQYF. CDR3 nucleotide sequence: TGTGCCATCAGTGAGCCCGCTGTAGGACTAGCGGGGGATTACGAGCAGTACTTC.

The chain recombines TRBV7-2 with TRBJ2-1; 7 nucleotides match TRBD2. Looked up from germline, CDR1 is SGHTA and CDR2 is FQGNSA. The length of the CDR3 is 18 residues. The J segment lost 0 bases and the V segment lost 4 bases, leaving 12 bases of the junction unmatched. CDR3 in amino acids: CASSSGAGTTSSYNEQFF. The CDR3 region has the DNA TGTGCCAGCAGCTCAGGAGCGGGGACGACGAGCTCCTACAATGAGCAGTTCTTC.

The chain employs TRBV6-5 and TRBJ1-2; D not resolved. V was shortened by 6 bases and J by 5 bases, with 16 bases between the two germline ends. The CDR3 contains 14 residues. Per the germline V gene, CDR1 is MNHEY and CDR2 is SVGAGI. The CDR3 region is CASRARALGYGYTF. In DNA, the CDR3 is TGTGCCAGCAGGGCTCGGGCCCTGGGGTATGGCTACACCTTC.

This chain joins TRBV11-3 and TRBJ1-1, with D possibly being TRBD1 (5 bases). This CDR3 is built from 13 residues. Between the trimmed V and J ends, which lost 3 bases and 3 bases, there was a span of 8 bases. Per germline, CDR1 SGHNT and CDR2 YENEEA. The CDR3 region has the DNA TGTGCCAGCAGCTTTCAGGGTGACACTGAAGCTTTCTTT. It translates to CASSFQGDTEAFF.

The rearrangement uses TRBV6-5 and TRBJ1-2; 7 positions match TRBD1. Germline-derived CDR1 and CDR2 are MNHEY and SVGAGI. The CDR3 runs 14 residues. The V segment lost 1 base and the J segment 2 bases; nucleotides outside the gene matches: 1. The CDR3, as DNA: TGTGCCAGCAGTTACTTGACAGGGAACTATGGCTACACCTTC. This gives the protein CASSYLTGNYGYTF.

The V gene is TRBV27, the J gene TRBJ1-6, with 7 bases aligning to TRBD1. Trimming took 5 bases from V and 0 from J; bases not matched to a gene: 7. Looked up from germline, CDR1 is MNHEY and CDR2 is SMNVEV (reference sequence). CDR3 size: 17 residues. Here the CDR3 DNA reads TGTGCCAGCAGTGGCGGGGGACAGAGCTCCTATAATTCACCCCTCCACTTT. Protein product: CASSGGGQSSYNSPLHF.

The V gene is TRBV13, the J gene TRBJ2-1; 12 nucleotides agree with TRBD2. Germline values: CDR1 PRHDT, CDR2 FYEKMQ (reference sequence). J gave up 9 bases and V 6 bases, and 15 bases lay outside the gene matches. The CDR3 spans 17 residues. DNA for the CDR3: TGTGCCAGCAGTCCTACACCGGGACTAGCGGGTCCCGGTGAGCAGTTCTTC. Protein product: CASSPTPGLAGPGEQFF.

The chain has TRBV27 and TRBJ2-1; 10 bases fit TRBD2. The CDR3 runs 16 residues. Trimming at V came to 5 bases and at J to 4 bases, leaving 8 bases not matched to a gene. Germline loops: CDR1 MNHEY, CDR2 SMNVEV (reference sequence). The CDR3 reads CASSTLQRGGYNEQFF. The CDR3 nucleotides are TGTGCCAGCAGTACCCTCCAGCGGGGGGGTTACAATGAGCAGTTCTTC.

This rearrangement joins TRBV4-3 to TRBJ2-3, with D perhaps TRBD1 (6 bases). Looked up from germline, CDR1 is LGHNA and CDR2 is YSLEER. V lost 3 bases and J 2 bases, leaving 18 bases between the germline ends. This CDR3 has 17 residues. CDR3 nucleotides: TGCGCCAGCAGCCAGGGCCCTCCAGGGGCCTACACAGATACGCAGTATTTT. It specifies CASSQGPPGAYTDTQYF.

The chain carries TRBV4-3 and TRBJ2-4; D might be TRBD2 (6 bases). The CDR3 loop spans 15 amino acids. Germline CDR1 is LGHNA and CDR2 is YSLEER. V was pared by 0 bases and J by 9 bases, with 15 bases between. CDR3 amino acids: CASSQEGSLGGIQYF. In DNA form, the CDR3 reads TGCGCCAGCAGCCAAGAAGGCAGTTTGGGGGGCATTCAGTACTTC.

The CDR3 region is CATSYRAGTEAFF. In DNA, the CDR3 is TGTGCCACCAGCTACAGGGCCGGCACTGAAGCTTTCTTT. V usage is TRBV15 and J usage is TRBJ1-1, with TRBD1 as a possible D gene (6 bases). CDR1 is LNHNV and CDR2 is YYDKDF in the germline V gene (reference sequence). CDR3 length: 13 residues. V lost 5 bases, J lost 4 bases, and 11 bases lay in between.

This sequence joins TRBV7-8 and TRBJ1-6; 11 bases are a match to TRBD1. The CDR3 length is 16 residues. V lost 4 bases to trimming and J lost 7 bases; unmatched junction nucleotides: 6. The germline V gene has CDR1 SGHVS and CDR2 FQNEAQ. DNA for the CDR3: TGTGCCAGCAGCTCAGGACAGGGGGCCCTGAATTCACCCCTCCACTTT. Residues: CASSSGQGALNSPLHF.

The chain employs TRBV7-2 and TRBJ2-6; D remains unclear. The germline V gene has CDR1 SGHTA and CDR2 FQGNSA. V was clipped by 4 bases and J by 4 bases, with 11 bases between them. The CDR3 sequence is 15 residues long. The CDR3 DNA reads TGTGCCAGCAGCTCGTTTGGTCCAGGGGCCAACGTCCTGACTTTC. This sequence encodes CASSSFGPGANVLTF.

The gene calls are TRBV19 and TRBJ1-2; D gene unclear. V was cut by 6 bases and J by 5 bases, with 7 bases left in between. The CDR3 has 11 amino acids. Germline CDR1 and CDR2: LNHDA and SQIVND (reference sequence). The CDR3: CASSEQYGYTF. Written as DNA, the CDR3 is TGTGCCAGTAGCGAACAGTATGGCTACACCTTC. Drawing the rest from reference TRBV19 and TRBJ1-2, the complete variable domain is DGGITQSPKYLFRKEGQNVTLSCEQNLNHDAMYWYRQDPGQGLRLIYYSQIVNDFQKGDIAEGYSVSREKKESFPLTVTSAQKNPTAFYLCASSEQYGYTFGSGTRLTVV.

V is TRBV27 and J is TRBJ1-1, with a weak D call TRBD1 (5 bases). Between the trimmed V and J ends, which lost 1 base and 4 bases, there was a span of 19 bases. Germline V gene sequence: CDR1 MNHEY, CDR2 SMNVEV (reference sequence). The CDR3 consists of 17 residues. This CDR3 is CASSLWARGRRGTEAFF. CDR3 DNA sequence: TGTGCCAGCAGTTTATGGGCGCGGGGCAGGCGGGGCACTGAAGCTTTCTTT.